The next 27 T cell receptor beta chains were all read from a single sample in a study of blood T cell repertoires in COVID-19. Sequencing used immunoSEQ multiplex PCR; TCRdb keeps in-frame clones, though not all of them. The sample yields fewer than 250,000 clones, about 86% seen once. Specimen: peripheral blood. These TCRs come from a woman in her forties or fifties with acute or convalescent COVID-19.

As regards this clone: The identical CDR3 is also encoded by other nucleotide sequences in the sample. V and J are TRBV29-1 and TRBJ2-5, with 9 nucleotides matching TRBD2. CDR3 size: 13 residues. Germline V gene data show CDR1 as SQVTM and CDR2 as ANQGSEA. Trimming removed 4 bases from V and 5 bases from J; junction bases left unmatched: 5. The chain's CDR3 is CSVGGLAGETQYF. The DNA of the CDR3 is TGCAGCGTTGGGGGACTAGCAGGGGAGACCCAGTACTTC. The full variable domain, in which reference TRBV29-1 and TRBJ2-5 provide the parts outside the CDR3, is SAVISQKPSRDICQRGTSLTIQCQVDSQVTMMFWYRQQPGQSLTLIATANQGSEATYESGFVIDKFPISRPNLTFSTLTVSNMSPEDSSIYLCSVGGLAGETQYFGPGTRLLVL.

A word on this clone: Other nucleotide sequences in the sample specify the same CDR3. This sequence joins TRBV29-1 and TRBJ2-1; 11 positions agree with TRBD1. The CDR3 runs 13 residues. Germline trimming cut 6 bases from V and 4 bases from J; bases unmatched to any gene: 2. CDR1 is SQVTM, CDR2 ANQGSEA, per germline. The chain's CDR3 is CSVDRGLYNEQFF. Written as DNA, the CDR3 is TGCAGCGTGGACAGGGGGCTTTACAATGAGCAGTTCTTC.

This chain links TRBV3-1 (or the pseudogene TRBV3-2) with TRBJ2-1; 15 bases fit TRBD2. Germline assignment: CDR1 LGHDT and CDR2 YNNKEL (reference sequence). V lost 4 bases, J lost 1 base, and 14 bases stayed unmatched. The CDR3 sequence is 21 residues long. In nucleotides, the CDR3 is TGTGCCAGCAGCCCCGTTCGCATTGGACTAGCGGGAGGGAGGTCCTACAATGAGCAGTTCTTC. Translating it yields CASSPVRIGLAGGRSYNEQFF.

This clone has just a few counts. CDR3 region: CASSEGGSGGSPQHF. DNA for the CDR3: TGTGCCAGCAGTGAGGGCGGGTCAGGAGGGTCGCCCCAGCATTTT. The J gene is TRBJ1-5, the V gene TRBV2; D gene uncertain. The V end was cut by 3 bases, the J end by 9 bases, with 18 bases between. The germline CDR1 and CDR2 sequences are SNHLY and FYNNEI. The CDR3 covers 15 residues.

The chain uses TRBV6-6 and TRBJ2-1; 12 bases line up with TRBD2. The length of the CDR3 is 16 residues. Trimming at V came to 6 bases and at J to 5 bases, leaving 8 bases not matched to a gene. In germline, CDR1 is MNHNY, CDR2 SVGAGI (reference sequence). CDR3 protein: CASRRGLAGNDNEQFF. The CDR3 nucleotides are TGTGCCAGCAGGCGAGGACTAGCGGGAAACGACAATGAGCAGTTCTTC.

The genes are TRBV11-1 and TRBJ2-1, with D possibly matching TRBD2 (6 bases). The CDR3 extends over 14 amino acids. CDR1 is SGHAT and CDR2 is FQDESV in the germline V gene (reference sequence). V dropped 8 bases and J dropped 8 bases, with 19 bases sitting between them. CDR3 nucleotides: TGTGCCAGCTCTGGCGAGCGGGTAAAGGATGAGCAGTTCTTC. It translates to CASSGERVKDEQFF.

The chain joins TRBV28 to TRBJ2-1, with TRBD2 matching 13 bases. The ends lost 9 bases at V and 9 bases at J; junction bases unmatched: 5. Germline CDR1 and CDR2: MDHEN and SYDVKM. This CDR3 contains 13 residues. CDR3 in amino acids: CASRTSGRAEQFF. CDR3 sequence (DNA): TGTGCCAGTAGGACTAGCGGGAGAGCTGAGCAGTTCTTC.

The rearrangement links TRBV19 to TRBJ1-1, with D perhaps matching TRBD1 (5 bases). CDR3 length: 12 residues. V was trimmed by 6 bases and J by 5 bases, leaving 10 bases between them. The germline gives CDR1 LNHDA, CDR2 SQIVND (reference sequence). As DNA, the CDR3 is TGTGCCAGTAGCGCAGGGATGACTGAAGCTTTCTTT. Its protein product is CASSAGMTEAFF.

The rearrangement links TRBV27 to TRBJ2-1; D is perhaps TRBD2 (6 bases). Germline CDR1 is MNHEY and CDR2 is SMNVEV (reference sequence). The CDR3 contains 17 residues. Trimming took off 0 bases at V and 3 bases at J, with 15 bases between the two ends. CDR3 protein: CASSLSIRRDLYNEQFF. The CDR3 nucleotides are TGTGCCAGCAGTTTATCGATTAGGAGGGATCTCTACAATGAGCAGTTCTTC.

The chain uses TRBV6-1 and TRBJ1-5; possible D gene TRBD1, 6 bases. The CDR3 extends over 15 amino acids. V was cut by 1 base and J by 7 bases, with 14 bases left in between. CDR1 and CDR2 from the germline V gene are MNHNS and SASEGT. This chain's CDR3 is CASSEGGGGWQPQHF. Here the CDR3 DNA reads TGTGCCAGCAGTGAAGGGGGAGGGGGATGGCAGCCCCAGCATTTT.

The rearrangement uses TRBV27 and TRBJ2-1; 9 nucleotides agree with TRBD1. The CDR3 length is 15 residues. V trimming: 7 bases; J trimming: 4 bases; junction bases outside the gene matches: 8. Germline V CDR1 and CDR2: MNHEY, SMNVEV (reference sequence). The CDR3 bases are TGTGCCAGCACCTCATCGGGACAGGGTTACAATGAGCAGTTCTTC. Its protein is CASTSSGQGYNEQFF.

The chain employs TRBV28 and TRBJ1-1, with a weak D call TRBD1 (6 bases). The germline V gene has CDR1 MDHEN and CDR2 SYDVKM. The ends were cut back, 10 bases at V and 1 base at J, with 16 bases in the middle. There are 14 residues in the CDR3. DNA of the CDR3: TGTGCCACCGTGGGGGGGCTGGGGAACACTGAAGCTTTCTTT. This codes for CATVGGLGNTEAFF.

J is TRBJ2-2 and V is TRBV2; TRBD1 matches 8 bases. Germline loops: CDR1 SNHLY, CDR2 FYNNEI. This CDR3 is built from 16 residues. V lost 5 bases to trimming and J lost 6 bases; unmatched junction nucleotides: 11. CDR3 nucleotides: TGTGCCAGCAGTCCTCAGGGGGCAAATTTGTCCGGGGAGCTGTTTTTT. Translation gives CASSPQGANLSGELFF.

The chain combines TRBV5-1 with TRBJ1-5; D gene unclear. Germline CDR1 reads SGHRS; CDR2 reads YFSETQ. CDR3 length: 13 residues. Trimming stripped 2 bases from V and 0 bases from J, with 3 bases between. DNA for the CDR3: TGCGCCAGCAGCTTCAATAGCAATCAGCCCCAGCATTTT. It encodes CASSFNSNQPQHF.

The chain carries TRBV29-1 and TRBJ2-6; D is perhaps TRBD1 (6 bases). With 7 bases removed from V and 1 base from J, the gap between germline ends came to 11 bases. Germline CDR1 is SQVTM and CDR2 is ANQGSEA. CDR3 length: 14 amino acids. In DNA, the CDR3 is TGCAGCGCCGAAACAGGGTCTGGGGCCAACGTCCTGACTTTC. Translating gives CSAETGSGANVLTF.

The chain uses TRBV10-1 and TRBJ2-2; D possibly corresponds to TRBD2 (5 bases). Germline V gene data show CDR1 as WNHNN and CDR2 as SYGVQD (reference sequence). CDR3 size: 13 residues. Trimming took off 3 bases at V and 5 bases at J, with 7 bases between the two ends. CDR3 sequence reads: CASSELATGELFF. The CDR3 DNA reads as TGCGCCAGCAGTGAATTAGCGACCGGGGAGCTGTTTTTT.

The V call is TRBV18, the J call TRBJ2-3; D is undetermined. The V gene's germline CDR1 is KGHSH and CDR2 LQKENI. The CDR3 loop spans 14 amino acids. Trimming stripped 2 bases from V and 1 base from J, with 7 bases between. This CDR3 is CASSPSIRTDTQYF. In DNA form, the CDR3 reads TGTGCCAGCTCACCATCCATCCGCACAGATACGCAGTATTTT.

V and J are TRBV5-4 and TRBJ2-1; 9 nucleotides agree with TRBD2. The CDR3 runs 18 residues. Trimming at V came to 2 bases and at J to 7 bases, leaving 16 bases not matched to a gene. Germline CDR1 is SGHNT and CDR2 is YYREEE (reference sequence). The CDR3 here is CASSLGGGTRREGNEQFF. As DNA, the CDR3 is TGTGCCAGCAGCTTAGGAGGCGGGACCAGGCGGGAGGGTAATGAGCAGTTCTTC.

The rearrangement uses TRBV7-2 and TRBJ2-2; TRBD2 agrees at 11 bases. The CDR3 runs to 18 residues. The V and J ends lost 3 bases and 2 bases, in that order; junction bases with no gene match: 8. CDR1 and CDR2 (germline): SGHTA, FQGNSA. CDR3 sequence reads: CASSFRSGRDINTGELFF. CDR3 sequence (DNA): TGTGCCAGCAGCTTCCGTAGCGGGAGGGACATTAACACCGGGGAGCTGTTTTTT.

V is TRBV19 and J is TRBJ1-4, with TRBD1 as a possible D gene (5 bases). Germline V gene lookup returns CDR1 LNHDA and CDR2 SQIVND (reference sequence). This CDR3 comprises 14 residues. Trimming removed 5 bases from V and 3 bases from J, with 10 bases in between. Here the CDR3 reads CASSPQGSNEKLFF. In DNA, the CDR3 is TGTGCCAGTAGTCCTCAGGGATCTAATGAAAAACTGTTTTTT.

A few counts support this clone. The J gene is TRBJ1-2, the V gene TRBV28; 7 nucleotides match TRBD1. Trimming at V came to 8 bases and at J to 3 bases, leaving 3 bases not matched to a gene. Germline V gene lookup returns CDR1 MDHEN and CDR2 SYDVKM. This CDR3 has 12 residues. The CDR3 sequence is CASGTDHYGYTF. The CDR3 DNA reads TGTGCCAGCGGGACAGACCACTATGGCTACACCTTC.

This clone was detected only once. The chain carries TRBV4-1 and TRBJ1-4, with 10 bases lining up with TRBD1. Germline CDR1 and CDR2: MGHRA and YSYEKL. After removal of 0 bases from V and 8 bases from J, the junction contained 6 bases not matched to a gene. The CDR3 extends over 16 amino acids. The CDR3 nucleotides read TGCGCCAGCAGCCAAGAGGGGGGACAGGGGAGGGAAAAACTGTTTTTT. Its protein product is CASSQEGGQGREKLFF.

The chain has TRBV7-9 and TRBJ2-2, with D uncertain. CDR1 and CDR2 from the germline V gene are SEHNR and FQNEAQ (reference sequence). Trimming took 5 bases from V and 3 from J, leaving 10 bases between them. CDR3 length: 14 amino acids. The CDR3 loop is CASSLSRDTGELFF. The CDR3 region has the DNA TGTGCCAGCAGCCTCTCACGGGACACCGGGGAGCTGTTTTTT.

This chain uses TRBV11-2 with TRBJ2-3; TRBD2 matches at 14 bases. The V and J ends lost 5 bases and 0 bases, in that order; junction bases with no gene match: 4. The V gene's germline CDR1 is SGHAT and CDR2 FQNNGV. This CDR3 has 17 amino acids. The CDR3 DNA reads TGTGCCAGCAGCATGGGACTAGCGGGAGTCAGCACAGATACGCAGTATTTT. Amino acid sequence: CASSMGLAGVSTDTQYF. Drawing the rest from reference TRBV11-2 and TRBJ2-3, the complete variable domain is EAGVAQSPRYKIIEKRQSVAFWCNPISGHATLYWYQQILGQGPKLLIQFQNNGVVDDSQLPKDRFSAERLKGVDSTLKIQPAKLEDSAVYLCASSMGLAGVSTDTQYFGPGTRLTVL.

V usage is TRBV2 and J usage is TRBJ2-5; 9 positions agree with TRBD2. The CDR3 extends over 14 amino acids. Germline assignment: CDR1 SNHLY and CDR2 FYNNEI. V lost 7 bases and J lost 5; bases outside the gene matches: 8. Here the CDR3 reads CASKVREGRETQYF. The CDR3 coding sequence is TGTGCCAGCAAAGTGCGGGAGGGCCGGGAGACCCAGTACTTC.

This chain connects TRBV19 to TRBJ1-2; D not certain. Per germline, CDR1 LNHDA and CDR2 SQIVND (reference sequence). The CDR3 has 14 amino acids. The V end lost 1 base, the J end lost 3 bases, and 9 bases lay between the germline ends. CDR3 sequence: CASSIGPGDYGYTF. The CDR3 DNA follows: TGTGCCAGTAGTATAGGCCCGGGTGACTATGGCTACACCTTC.

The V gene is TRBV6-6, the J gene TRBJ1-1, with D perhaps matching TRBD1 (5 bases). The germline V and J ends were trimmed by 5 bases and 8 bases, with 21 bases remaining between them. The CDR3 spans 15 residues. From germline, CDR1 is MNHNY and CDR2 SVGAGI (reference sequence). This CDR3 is CASSADPSSGGEAFF. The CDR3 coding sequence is TGTGCCAGCAGTGCAGATCCTTCCTCCGGGGGGGAAGCTTTCTTT.